The clone carrying this TCR beta chain was seen a few times. Its antigen is currently unknown. RNA transcripts gave rise to amplified TCR beta CDR3 regions. The HTBI primer set was used in a first-round RT-PCR of the TCR CDR3. TCRdb independently ran MiXCR on the multiplex PCR reads; one entry per CDR3 protein. The sample contains under 650,000 distinct CDR3 sequences, 16% of which appear only once. This sample stems from a study of T cells in Graves' hyperthyroidism and ophthalmopathy. Study-wide results and caveats: A model of 13 V-J pairs discriminated ophthalmopathy from stable hyperthyroidism.

Per the germline V gene, CDR1 is SGHDN and CDR2 is FVKESK. The V and J ends lost 5 bases and 5 bases, in that order; junction bases with no gene match: 3. This CDR3 contains 13 residues. Over 18 months, lack of ophthalmopathy progression marked Graves' hyperthyroidism as stable. Uncontrolled infection, other autoimmune disease, pregnancy or lactation barred patients from enrollment. PBMCs came from more than 9.5 ml fresh peripheral blood. Specimen: blood. The receptor was isolated from a young woman with Graves' hyperthyroidism. The chain carries TRBV14 and TRBJ2-1; 7 bases map to TRBD1. The CDR3 DNA follows: TGTGCCAGCAGCGATGACAGGGACAATGAGCAGTTCTTC. This sequence encodes CASSDDRDNEQFF. Full variable domain (rest looked up from reference TRBV14 and TRBJ2-1): EAGVTQFPSHSVIEKGQTVTLRCDPISGHDNLYWYRRVMGKEIKFLLHFVKESKQDESGMPNNRFLAERTGGTYSTLKVQPAELEDSGVYFCASSDDRDNEQFFGPGTRLTVL.